These T cell receptor beta chains were read from a single sample in a study of blood T cell repertoires in COVID-19. Only in-frame clones appear in the TCRdb table, and some are missing; sequencing was by immunoSEQ multiplex PCR. The data hold about 140,000 clones, with 88% observed a single time. Material: peripheral blood. The receptor set was obtained from a human donor with COVID-19, enrolled during active disease. The donor label of this sample is uncertain. Both conserved end residues are trimmed from each CDR3. The order of the fields is J gene, V gene, CDR3 protein.

j_gene: TRBJ1-4; v_gene: TRBV5-1; CDR3aa: ASSLVPATNEKLF
j_gene: TRBJ2-3; v_gene: TRBV5-1; CDR3aa: ASSSGQDTDTQY
j_gene: TRBJ1-1; v_gene: TRBV10-2; CDR3aa: ASSESRRQAKAF
j_gene: TRBJ1-1; v_gene: TRBV4-1; CDR3aa: ASSQDLAGAEAF
j_gene: TRBJ1-2; v_gene: TRBV2; CDR3aa: ASSEAGHKGYT
j_gene: TRBJ2-1; v_gene: TRBV12-5; CDR3aa: ASGFQAGLAGNEQF
j_gene: TRBJ2-3; v_gene: TRBV3-1/TRBV3-2; CDR3aa: ASSQGRGRGDTQY
j_gene: TRBJ2-7; v_gene: TRBV4-1; CDR3aa: ASSKDPEETGREQY
j_gene: TRBJ2-2; v_gene: TRBV6-1; CDR3aa: ASSDVVDTGELF
j_gene: TRBJ1-1; v_gene: TRBV11-2; CDR3aa: ASSSNPRTALNTEAF
j_gene: TRBJ2-1; v_gene: TRBV11-2; CDR3aa: ASSQIATLYNEQF
j_gene: TRBJ2-3; v_gene: TRBV9; CDR3aa: ASSVGGRSTDTQY
j_gene: TRBJ1-2; v_gene: TRBV9; CDR3aa: ASSPLEIGGGYT
j_gene: TRBJ2-3; v_gene: TRBV11-3; CDR3aa: ASSLGSTGLSLGTQY
j_gene: TRBJ1-1; v_gene: TRBV7-6; CDR3aa: ASSPWTGVVSTEAF
j_gene: TRBJ2-5; v_gene: TRBV19; CDR3aa: ASRTKGHAQETQY
j_gene: TRBJ1-2; v_gene: TRBV18; CDR3aa: ASSPLQSGYGYT
j_gene: TRBJ1-2; v_gene: TRBV6-1; CDR3aa: ASSEAGRPNYGYT
j_gene: TRBJ1-5; v_gene: TRBV2; CDR3aa: ASNSGTGSQPQH
j_gene: TRBJ1-4; v_gene: TRBV25-1; CDR3aa: ASSAPSDSSTNEKLF
j_gene: TRBJ1-6; v_gene: TRBV6-5; CDR3aa: ASSLRQGGNSPLH
j_gene: TRBJ2-7; v_gene: TRBV7-7; CDR3aa: ASSPDRDSYEQY
j_gene: TRBJ1-1; v_gene: TRBV6-5; CDR3aa: ASSYRGGTEAF
j_gene: TRBJ1-3; v_gene: TRBV30; CDR3aa: AWRIQGAGNTIY
j_gene: TRBJ1-1; v_gene: TRBV4-1; CDR3aa: ASSQDRGQGGNTEAF
j_gene: TRBJ1-1; v_gene: TRBV5-1; CDR3aa: ASSTGGETEAF
j_gene: TRBJ1-4; v_gene: TRBV6-5; CDR3aa: ASSGGLVGKLF
j_gene: TRBJ2-3; v_gene: TRBV11-3; CDR3aa: ASSPGLAGGSTQY
j_gene: TRBJ1-2; v_gene: TRBV6-1; CDR3aa: ASSEGTYLLYYGYT
j_gene: TRBJ2-5; v_gene: TRBV9; CDR3aa: ASSLHNNQETQY
j_gene: TRBJ2-1; v_gene: TRBV11-3; CDR3aa: ASSLGAGGDRRSYNEQF
j_gene: TRBJ1-5; v_gene: TRBV28; CDR3aa: ASSLDRSNQPQH
j_gene: TRBJ2-7; v_gene: TRBV28; CDR3aa: ASTKMGPPYEQY